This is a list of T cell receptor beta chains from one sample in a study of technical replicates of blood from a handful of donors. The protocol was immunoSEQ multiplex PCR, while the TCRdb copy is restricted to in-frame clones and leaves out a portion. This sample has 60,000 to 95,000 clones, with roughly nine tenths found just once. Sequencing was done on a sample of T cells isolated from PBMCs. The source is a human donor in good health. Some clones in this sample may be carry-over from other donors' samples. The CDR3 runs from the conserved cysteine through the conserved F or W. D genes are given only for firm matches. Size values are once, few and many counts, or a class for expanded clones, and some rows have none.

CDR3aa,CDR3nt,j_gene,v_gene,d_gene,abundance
CASSEYRPGWNTEAFF,TGCGCCAGCAGTGAGTACCGACCGGGATGGAACACTGAAGCTTTCTTT,TRBJ1-1,TRBV10-1,-,-
CASSLARRRGETQYF,TGTGCCAGCAGCTTGGCCAGAAGACGGGGAGAGACCCAGTACTTC,TRBJ2-5,TRBV5-5,-,-
CASSLRGQQFIDTQYF,TGTGCCAGCAGCTTAAGGGGACAGCAATTTATAGATACGCAGTATTTT,TRBJ2-3,TRBV7-9,TRBD1,few
CASLRGTEAFF,TGTGCCAGCCTTCGAGGCACTGAAGCTTTCTTT,TRBJ1-1,TRBV19,-,few
CASSSRDRDTGELFF,TGTGCCAGCAGTTCCCGGGACAGGGACACCGGGGAGCTGTTTTTT,TRBJ2-2,TRBV6-5,TRBD1,-
CASSSQPSRGLVDGYTF,TGTGCCAGCAGTTCCCAACCAAGCAGGGGGTTGGTAGATGGCTACACCTTC,TRBJ1-2,TRBV27,TRBD1,-
CASSVSNYEQYF,TGTGCCAGCAGTGTGAGCAACTACGAGCAGTACTTC,TRBJ2-7,TRBV2,-,few
CASSSRWSGRVNEQFF,TGTGCCAGCAGTTCCCGCTGGAGCGGGAGGGTCAATGAGCAGTTCTTC,TRBJ2-1,TRBV27,TRBD2,few
CASSSADVDLTDTQYF,TGTGCCAGCAGCTCCGCGGATGTAGACCTCACAGATACGCAGTATTTT,TRBJ2-3,TRBV11-2,-,-
CASSLRLAGYEQYF,TGTGCCAGCAGTTTGAGGCTAGCGGGCTACGAGCAGTACTTC,TRBJ2-7,TRBV28,TRBD2,-
CASSITGRGTEAFF,TGTGCCAGTAGTATTACAGGGAGGGGCACTGAAGCTTTCTTT,TRBJ1-1,TRBV19,-,-
CASSLSSGLYGYTF,TGTGCCAGCAGCTTGTCGTCAGGCCTCTATGGCTACACCTTC,TRBJ1-2,TRBV7-9,-,-
CASRGTSGLYEQYF,TGTGCCAGCAGGGGGACTAGCGGTCTCTACGAGCAGTACTTC,TRBJ2-7,TRBV2,TRBD2,-